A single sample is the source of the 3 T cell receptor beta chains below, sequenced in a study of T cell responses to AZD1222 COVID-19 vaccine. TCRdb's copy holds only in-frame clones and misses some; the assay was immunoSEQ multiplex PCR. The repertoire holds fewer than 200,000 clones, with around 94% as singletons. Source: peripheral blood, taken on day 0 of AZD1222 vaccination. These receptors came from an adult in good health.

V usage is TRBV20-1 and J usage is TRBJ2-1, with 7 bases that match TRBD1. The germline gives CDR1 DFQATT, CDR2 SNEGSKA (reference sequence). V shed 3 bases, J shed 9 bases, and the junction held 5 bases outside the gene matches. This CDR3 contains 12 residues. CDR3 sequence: CSASQQGTEQFF. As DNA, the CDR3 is TGCAGTGCTAGTCAACAGGGGACTGAGCAGTTCTTC.

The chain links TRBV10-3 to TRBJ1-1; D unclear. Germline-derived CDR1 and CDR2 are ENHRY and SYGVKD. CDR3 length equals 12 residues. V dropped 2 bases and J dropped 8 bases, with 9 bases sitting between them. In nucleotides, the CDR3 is TGTGCCATCAGTGAGAATGAGAACGAAGCTTTCTTT. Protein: CAISENENEAFF.

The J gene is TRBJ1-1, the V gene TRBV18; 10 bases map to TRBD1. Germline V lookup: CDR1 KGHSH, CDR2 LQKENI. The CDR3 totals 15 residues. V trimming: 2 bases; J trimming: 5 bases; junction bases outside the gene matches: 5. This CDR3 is CASSPGTGVGTEAFF. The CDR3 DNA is TGTGCCAGCTCACCAGGGACAGGGGTGGGGACTGAAGCTTTCTTT.